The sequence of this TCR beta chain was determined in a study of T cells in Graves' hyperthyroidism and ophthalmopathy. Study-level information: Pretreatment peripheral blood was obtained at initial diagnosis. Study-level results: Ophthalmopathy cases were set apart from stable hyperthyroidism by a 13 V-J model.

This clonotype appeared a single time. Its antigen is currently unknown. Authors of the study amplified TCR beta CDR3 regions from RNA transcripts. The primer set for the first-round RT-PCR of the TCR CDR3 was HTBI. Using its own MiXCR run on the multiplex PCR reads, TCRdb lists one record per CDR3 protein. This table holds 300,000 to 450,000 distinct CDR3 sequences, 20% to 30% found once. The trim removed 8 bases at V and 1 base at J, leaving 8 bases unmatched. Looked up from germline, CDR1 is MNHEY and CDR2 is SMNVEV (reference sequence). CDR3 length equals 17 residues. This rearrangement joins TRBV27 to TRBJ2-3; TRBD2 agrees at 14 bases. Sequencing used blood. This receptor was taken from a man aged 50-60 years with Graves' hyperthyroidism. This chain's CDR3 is CASAWEGLAGGTDTQYF. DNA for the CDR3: TGTGCCAGCGCATGGGAGGGACTAGCGGGGGGCACAGATACGCAGTATTTT.